The 16 T cell receptor beta chains below were found in one sample sequenced in a study of OX40 agonist ivuxolimab in advanced cancers. Using immunoSEQ multiplex PCR, the repertoire was profiled, and TCRdb retains in-frame clones only, with some absent. Among about 50,000 clones listed, 80% were seen once. Sequencing used CD4+ or CD8+ T cells sorted from blood, obtained in a trial of the OX40 agonist ivuxolimab. These receptors were taken from an adult with an advanced solid tumor such as melanoma, head and neck, liver or kidney cancer.

In regard to this clone: The junction departs from germline at one end; a sequencing error may be responsible. This rearrangement joins TRBV9 to TRBJ2-7; 9 nucleotides line up with TRBD2. Germline V gene data show CDR1 as SGDLS and CDR2 as YYNGEE. This CDR3 region has 15 residues. Written as DNA, the CDR3 is TGTGCCAGCAGCGTACGGGATAGCGGGAGCCGTGGGGCAGTCTTC. Its protein is CASSVRDSGSRGAVF.

V is TRBV5-6 and J is TRBJ1-2; no definite D call. Germline CDR1 is SGHDT and CDR2 is YYEEEE. V was shortened by 1 base and J by 4 bases, with 8 bases between the two germline ends. The CDR3 totals 13 residues. This chain's CDR3 is CASSLRRLYGYTF. CDR3 in DNA: TGTGCCAGCAGCTTGCGCAGGCTCTATGGCTACACCTTC.

The J gene is TRBJ1-2, the V gene TRBV5-1; 7 bases agree with TRBD1. The V gene end was trimmed by 3 bases and the J gene end by 5 bases; junction bases not matched to a gene: 4. Germline V gene lookup returns CDR1 SGHRS and CDR2 YFSETQ. The CDR3 runs 13 residues. The CDR3 loop reads CASSSRDSYGYTF. DNA of the CDR3: TGCGCCAGCAGCTCCCGGGACAGTTATGGCTACACCTTC.

V usage is TRBV7-9 and J usage is TRBJ2-3; D is undetermined. Trimming shortened V by 5 bases and J by 4 bases, and 19 bases separated the two germline ends. Germline CDR1 SEHNR, CDR2 FQNEAQ (reference sequence). The CDR3 contains 16 residues. The CDR3 spells CASSDRPPNPADTQYF. CDR3 DNA: TGTGCCAGCAGCGACCGACCCCCCAACCCCGCAGATACGCAGTATTTT.

Here the CDR3 DNA reads TGTGCCAGCTCACCACCGTTTCGGCAGGGAGTTCCCTATGGCTACACCTTC. This codes for CASSPPFRQGVPYGYTF. The J gene is TRBJ1-2, the V gene TRBV18; perhaps TRBD1 as D (5 bases). The length of the CDR3 is 17 residues. Germline CDR1 and CDR2: KGHSH and LQKENI. V gave up 0 bases and J gave up 4 bases, with 18 bases separating them.

The J gene is TRBJ1-2, the V gene TRBV29-1; tentative D call: TRBD1 (5 bases). CDR3 length: 12 residues. Germline V CDR1 and CDR2: SQVTM, ANQGSEA. The V and J ends lost 2 bases and 8 bases respectively, with 12 bases between them. The CDR3 protein is CSVERQTFGYTF. The CDR3 DNA follows: TGCAGCGTTGAAAGACAGACCTTCGGCTACACCTTC.

The V and J genes are TRBV28 and TRBJ1-1; TRBD1 aligns across 10 bases. The CDR3 extends over 15 amino acids. CDR1 is MDHEN and CDR2 is SYDVKM in the germline V gene. The J segment lost 9 bases and the V segment lost 5 bases, leaving 12 bases of the junction unmatched. The DNA of the CDR3 is TGTGCCAGCAGTCAACCGGGACAGGGGTCGTTACAAGCTTTCTTT. Its translation is CASSQPGQGSLQAFF.

This clone was counted a few times. The chain couples TRBV9 to TRBJ1-1, with 7 bases lining up with TRBD1. V shed 0 bases, J shed 5 bases, and the junction held 10 bases outside the gene matches. CDR3 length: 16 residues. Germline V gene sequence: CDR1 SGDLS, CDR2 YYNGEE. The CDR3 sequence: CASSVENRGASTEAFF. CDR3 bases: TGTGCCAGCAGCGTAGAAAACAGGGGCGCCAGTACTGAAGCTTTCTTT. Drawing the rest from reference TRBV9 and TRBJ1-1, the complete variable domain is DSGVTQTPKHLITATGQRVTLRCSPRSGDLSVYWYQQSLDQGLQFLIQYYNGEERAKGNILERFSAQQFPDLHSELNLSSLELGDSALYFCASSVENRGASTEAFFGQGTRLTVV.

The genes are TRBV6-6 and TRBJ1-2; D remains ambiguous. The CDR3 loop spans 15 amino acids. Germline CDR1 reads MNHNY; CDR2 reads SVGAGI (reference sequence). The germline V and J ends were trimmed by 2 bases and 3 bases, with 13 bases remaining between them. The CDR3 sequence is CASSYESGPYYGYTF. CDR3 bases: TGTGCCAGCAGTTACGAATCAGGTCCCTACTATGGCTACACCTTC.

This clone has a single count. This chain links TRBV2 with TRBJ1-2; D may be TRBD1 (6 bases). The CDR3 runs 12 residues. Per germline, CDR1 SNHLY and CDR2 FYNNEI. Trimming took off 6 bases at V and 4 bases at J, with 9 bases between the two ends. CDR3 amino acids: CASSEDSYGYTF. DNA for the CDR3: TGTGCCAGCAGCGAGGACAGCTATGGCTACACCTTC.

The chain joins TRBV30 to TRBJ2-1; D gene uncertain. V lost 0 bases and J 4 bases, leaving 7 bases between the germline ends. There are 13 residues in the CDR3. CDR1 is GTSNPN, CDR2 SVGIG, per germline (reference sequence). The CDR3 loop reads CAWSVLGYNEQFF. The CDR3 nucleotides are TGTGCCTGGAGTGTACTGGGGTACAATGAGCAGTTCTTC.

The rearrangement joins TRBV6-5 to TRBJ2-7; D is possibly TRBD2 (5 bases). Germline V gene lookup returns CDR1 MNHEY and CDR2 SVGAGI. Between the trimmed V and J ends, which lost 4 bases and 4 bases, there was a span of 11 bases. The CDR3 covers 13 residues. The CDR3 reads CASSSRLKYEQYF. Here the CDR3 DNA reads TGTGCCAGCAGTTCCAGACTAAAATACGAGCAGTACTTC.

This chain joins TRBV7-3 and TRBJ2-1; 8 nucleotides align to TRBD2. From germline, CDR1 is SGHTA and CDR2 FQGTGA. The CDR3 is 15 amino acids. Trimming removed 5 bases from V and 6 bases from J; junction bases left unmatched: 9. The CDR3 DNA reads as TGTGCCAGCAGCAAAGCGGGGGCGGTGGGCAATGAGCAGTTCTTC. Encoded protein: CASSKAGAVGNEQFF.

The chain uses TRBV2 and TRBJ1-1, with 8 bases fitting TRBD1. V dropped 3 bases and J dropped 4; count of bases not matched to a gene: 4. The CDR3 totals 14 residues. Per the germline V gene, CDR1 is SNHLY and CDR2 is FYNNEI. The CDR3 loop is CASSERTGRTEAFF. DNA for the CDR3: TGTGCCAGCAGTGAGCGGACAGGGCGCACTGAAGCTTTCTTT.

This sequence joins TRBV18 and TRBJ1-2; D gene ambiguous. The CDR3 runs to 11 residues. Trimming took off 2 bases at V and 8 bases at J, with 6 bases between the two ends. Germline V lookup: CDR1 KGHSH, CDR2 LQKENI. The CDR3 here is CASSPGQGYTF. The CDR3 DNA sequence: TGTGCCAGCTCACCAGGTCAAGGCTACACCTTC.

In this sample, this clone turned up once. This chain connects TRBV6-1 to TRBJ1-5; a weak D match, TRBD1 (5 bases). The CDR3 spans 14 residues. Germline V gives CDR1 MNHNS, CDR2 SASEGT. V lost 5 bases to trimming and J lost 5 bases, with 13 bases between them. CDR3 DNA: TGTGCCAGCAGTCCCCGGGACCGCCATCAGCCCCAGCATTTT. This sequence encodes CASSPRDRHQPQHF.